This T cell receptor (beta chain) was sequenced during a study of shared clonotypes between healthy human individuals. The protocol was immunoSEQ multiplex PCR, while the TCRdb copy is restricted to in-frame clones and leaves out a portion. Here the sample spans more than 2 million clones, just under 95% being singletons. Positive CCR7 selection of CD45RO-negative cells yielded the naive CD8 cells, and terminally differentiated effector memory CD45RA+ cells were excluded. Between the trimmed V and J ends, which lost 1 base and 0 bases, there was a span of 10 bases. CDR3 size: 16 residues. Germline-derived CDR1 and CDR2 are MNHEY and SMNVEV (reference sequence). This clone was counted a single time.

The sample comprised naive CD8+ T cells from PBMCs. This TCR was sampled from a man younger than 35 in good health. Some clones in this sample may be carry-over from other donors' samples. The chain couples TRBV27 to TRBJ2-1; no firm D call. In DNA form, the CDR3 reads TGTGCCAGCAGTTTATTTCAGGAGAGCTCCTACAATGAGCAGTTCTTC. Residues: CASSLFQESSYNEQFF.